Listed below are T cell receptor beta chains from one sample, sequenced in a study of OX40 agonist ivuxolimab in advanced cancers. The data were produced by immunoSEQ multiplex PCR, yet TCRdb's version contains in-frame clones alone and is incomplete. The sample lists approximately 82,000 clones; more than 70% were seen once. The material sequenced was CD4+ or CD8+ T cells sorted from blood, taken in a trial of the OX40 agonist ivuxolimab. The receptors stem from an adult with an advanced solid tumor such as melanoma, head and neck, liver or kidney cancer. Both conserved end residues are part of each CDR3. D genes are given only for firm matches. Some rows mark clone size as missing; the rest say once, few, many or name a class of expanded clone.

D | size | J | V | DNA | CDR3
TRBD1 | NA | TRBJ1-2 | TRBV6-5 | TGTGCCAGCAGTACGACCCAGGGGGGCTATGGCTACACCTTC | CASSTTQGGYGYTF
NA | NA | TRBJ2-5 | TRBV6-6 | TGTGCCAGCAGTTACCTCCTAGGAGAGACCCAGTACTTC | CASSYLLGETQYF
TRBD2 | NA | TRBJ2-2 | TRBV2 | TGTGCCAGCAGAACCGGGACTAGCGCAGGGGAGCTGTTTTTT | CASRTGTSAGELFF
NA | NA | TRBJ2-3 | TRBV6-6 | TGTGCCAGCACTTACTCTCTCACAGATACGCAGTATTTT | CASTYSLTDTQYF
NA | NA | TRBJ1-1 | TRBV7-6 | TGTGCCAGCAGCTTAGGTCGGGGGACTGATTCGAACACTGAAGCTTTCTTT | CASSLGRGTDSNTEAFF
NA | NA | TRBJ2-5 | TRBV18 | TGTGCCAGCTCACCATTGGGCGGCAACCAAGAGACCCAGTACTTC | CASSPLGGNQETQYF
NA | NA | TRBJ1-2 | TRBV6-1 | TGTGCCAGCAGTGAATTCTACAACAGGGCAGCCCCTGATGGCTACACCTTC | CASSEFYNRAAPDGYTF
NA | NA | TRBJ1-2 | TRBV5-4 | TGTGCCAGCACCCTTCAGGGGTGGGGCTACACCTTC | CASTLQGWGYTF
TRBD1 | NA | TRBJ2-7 | TRBV6-7 | TGTGCCAGCAGTGACACCGGGACAGGGGTCTCCTACGAGCAGTACTTC | CASSDTGTGVSYEQYF
TRBD1 | NA | TRBJ2-1 | TRBV7-6 | TGTGCCAGCAGCTTTTTAGGGACAGGACGCTCCTACAATGAGCAGTTCTTC | CASSFLGTGRSYNEQFF
TRBD2 | NA | TRBJ2-5 | TRBV18 | TGTGCCAGCTCACCGGGACTAGCGGGGGGCCCGAACCCAGAGACCCAGTACTTC | CASSPGLAGGPNPETQYF
TRBD2 | once | TRBJ2-7 | TRBV6-5 | TGTGCCATCGGGGAGGGTAGGTACGAGCAGTACTTC | CAIGEGRYEQYF
NA | NA | TRBJ1-1 | TRBV29-1 | TGCAGCGGGGTGAACGGACAGAACACTGAAGCTTTCTTT | CSGVNGQNTEAFF
NA | NA | TRBJ2-3 | TRBV5-1 | TGCGCCAGCAGCCCACGCCCGGAGGGCAGCACAGATACGCAGTATTTT | CASSPRPEGSTDTQYF
TRBD1 | once | TRBJ1-1 | TRBV19 | TGTGCCAGTAGCCTGGATTGGACAGGGAATACTGAAGCTTTCTTT | CASSLDWTGNTEAFF
TRBD1 | NA | TRBJ1-2 | TRBV2 | TGTGCCAGCAGTGAAGTCGCAGGGGGCTCCTATGGCTACACCTTC | CASSEVAGGSYGYTF
TRBD1 | NA | TRBJ1-1 | TRBV4-1 | TGCGCCAGCAGTTCCGGGACAGAGACATACACTGAAGCTTTCTTT | CASSSGTETYTEAFF
TRBD2 | NA | TRBJ2-5 | TRBV4-1 | TGCGCCAGCAGCCGAGGACTAGCGGGGGGAGGGGAGACCCAGTACTTC | CASSRGLAGGGETQYF
NA | NA | TRBJ1-2 | TRBV30 | TGTGCCTGCTATGATAAAATCGGTAGTGGCTACACCTTC | CACYDKIGSGYTF